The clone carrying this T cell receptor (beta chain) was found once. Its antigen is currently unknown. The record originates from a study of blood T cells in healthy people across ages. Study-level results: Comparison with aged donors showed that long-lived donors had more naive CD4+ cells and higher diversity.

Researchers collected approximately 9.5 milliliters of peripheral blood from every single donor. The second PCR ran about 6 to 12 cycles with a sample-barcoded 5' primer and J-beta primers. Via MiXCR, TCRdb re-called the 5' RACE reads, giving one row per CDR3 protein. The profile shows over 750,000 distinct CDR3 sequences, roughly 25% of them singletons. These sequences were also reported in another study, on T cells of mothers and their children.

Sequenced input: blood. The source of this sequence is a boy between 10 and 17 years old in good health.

The CDR3 spells CASSGPRTSGNEQFF. CDR3 nucleotide sequence: TGTGCCAGCAGCGGTCCTAGGACTAGCGGCAATGAGCAGTTCTTC. This chain joins TRBV11-2 and TRBJ2-1; 10 bases are a match to TRBD2. In germline, CDR1 is SGHAT, CDR2 FQNNGV. There are 15 residues in the CDR3. V dropped 5 bases and J dropped 6; count of bases not matched to a gene: 7.